A selection of T cell receptor beta chains follows, all from one sample in a study of CD8+ T cells in alopecia areata. TCRdb keeps only in-frame clones here, not all; method: immunoSEQ multiplex PCR. The sample holds fewer than 150,000 clones, roughly 82% seen once. The sequenced sample was CD8+ T cells sorted from blood, obtained at week 4, from a patient treated with tofacitinib. The source is a human donor with alopecia areata. CDR3s include the opening cysteine and the closing phenylalanine or tryptophan. Fields, in order: V gene, D gene, clone size, J gene, CDR3 protein, CDR3 DNA. The D gene is left open where the match is weak. Some rows have no size entry. The others give once, few or many, or a class for an expanded clone.

TRBV30	-	-	TRBJ2-7	CAWSGGTPTSYEQYF	TGTGCCTGGAGTGGTGGGACCCCTACGAGCTATGAGCAGTACTTC
TRBV7-3	TRBD1	-	TRBJ2-1	CASSAQGGQGHEQFF	TGTGCCAGCAGCGCACAAGGGGGACAGGGTCATGAGCAGTTCTTC
TRBV7-9	TRBD2	-	TRBJ2-4	CASSPGGDAKNIQYF	TGTGCCAGCAGCCCGGGGGGGGATGCCAAAAACATTCAGTACTTC
TRBV15	TRBD2	-	TRBJ2-7	CATSKGLADSYEQYF	TGTGCCACCAGCAAGGGACTAGCGGACTCCTACGAGCAGTACTTC
TRBV6-1	-	-	TRBJ2-1	CASSEGGFGYNEQFF	TGTGCCAGCAGTGAAGGTGGGTTCGGATACAATGAGCAGTTCTTC
TRBV2	TRBD2	-	TRBJ2-5	CASRRDYTLETQYF	TGTGCCAGCAGGCGGGACTATACCCTGGAGACCCAGTACTTC
TRBV4-1	TRBD2	-	TRBJ2-7	CASSLSSGASSYEQYF	TGCGCCAGCAGTCTGAGTAGCGGGGCGAGCTCCTACGAGCAGTACTTC
TRBV7-9	-	few	TRBJ2-3	CASSLVDSGWKTDTQYF	TGTGCCAGCAGCTTAGTTGACTCGGGCTGGAAAACGGATACGCAGTATTTT
TRBV27	TRBD1	-	TRBJ1-2	CASSPAGTVYGYTF	TGTGCCAGCAGTCCTGCCGGGACAGTATATGGCTACACCTTC
TRBV19	-	many	TRBJ1-1	CASSIGVGTEAFF	TGTGCCAGTAGTATTGGTGTGGGGACTGAAGCTTTCTTT
TRBV27	TRBD1	-	TRBJ1-1	CASSLMTGLNTEAFF	TGTGCCAGCAGCCTGATGACAGGGTTGAACACTGAAGCTTTCTTT
TRBV5-1	-	-	TRBJ2-7	CASSWGTWAGASYEQYF	TGCGCCAGCAGCTGGGGCACGTGGGCAGGAGCCTCCTACGAGCAGTACTTC
TRBV4-1	TRBD2	-	TRBJ2-5	CASSQATSGGAGETQYF	TGCGCCAGCAGCCAAGCGACTAGCGGGGGGGCCGGGGAGACCCAGTACTTC
TRBV27	-	-	TRBJ2-7	CASSLSPTPSYEQYF	TGTGCCAGCAGTTTATCCCCGACACCTTCCTACGAGCAGTACTTC
TRBV6-5	TRBD2	-	TRBJ2-7	CASGSSGAFVGEQYF	TGTGCCAGCGGGAGTAGCGGGGCCTTCGTGGGGGAGCAGTACTTC
TRBV5-6	-	-	TRBJ2-5	CASSFDQETQYF	TGTGCCAGCAGCTTCGACCAAGAGACCCAGTACTTC
TRBV5-1	TRBD2	-	TRBJ2-7	CASSLAGGTYEQYF	TGCGCCAGCAGCTTGGCCGGGGGGACCTACGAGCAGTACTTC
TRBV6-6	TRBD1	-	TRBJ2-7	CASSHRGSYEQYF	TGTGCCAGCAGCCACAGGGGGTCCTACGAGCAGTACTTC
TRBV11-2	-	-	TRBJ2-5	CASTLSRGETQYF	TGTGCCAGCACCTTAAGCAGGGGAGAGACCCAGTACTTC
TRBV29-1	-	few	TRBJ1-2	CSVHLEWEGYTF	TGCAGCGTCCATCTGGAGTGGGAGGGCTACACCTTC
TRBV27	-	few	TRBJ2-7	CASRPLVAGRTEQYF	TGTGCCAGCAGACCCCTCGTTGCGGGCAGGACCGAGCAGTACTTC
TRBV5-6	-	-	TRBJ2-4	CASSLFLGWEENIQYF	TGTGCCAGCAGCTTGTTTTTAGGGTGGGAGGAAAACATTCAGTACTTC
TRBV27	TRBD1	-	TRBJ1-2	CASSLTPRTGDGYTF	TGTGCCAGCAGTTTAACCCCCCGGACAGGGGACGGCTACACCTTC
TRBV7-9	-	-	TRBJ2-7	CASTSPTGYEQYF	TGTGCCAGCACCAGTCCAACAGGGTACGAGCAGTACTTC
TRBV6-5	-	-	TRBJ2-1	CASSYSILNEQFF	TGTGCCAGCAGTTACTCGATTCTGAATGAGCAGTTCTTC
TRBV7-6	TRBD1	-	TRBJ2-1	CASSRTGEQFF	TGTGCCAGCAGCCGGACAGGGGAGCAGTTCTTC